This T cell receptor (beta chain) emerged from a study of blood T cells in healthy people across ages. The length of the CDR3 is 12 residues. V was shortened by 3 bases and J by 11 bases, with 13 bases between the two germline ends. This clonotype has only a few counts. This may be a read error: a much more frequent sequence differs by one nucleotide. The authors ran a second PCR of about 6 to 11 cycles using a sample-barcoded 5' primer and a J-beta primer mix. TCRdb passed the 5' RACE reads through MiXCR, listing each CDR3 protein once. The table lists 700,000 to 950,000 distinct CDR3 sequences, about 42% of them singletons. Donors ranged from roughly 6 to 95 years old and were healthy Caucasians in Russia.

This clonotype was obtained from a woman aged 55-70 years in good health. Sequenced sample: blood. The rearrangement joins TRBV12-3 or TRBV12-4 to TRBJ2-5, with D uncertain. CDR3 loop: CASSFARNEQYF. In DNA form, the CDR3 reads TGTGCCAGCAGTTTTGCACGGAATGAGCAGTACTTC.